The 32 T cell receptor beta chains presented below share a single source sample, sequenced in a study of T cell changes during pregnancy in multiple sclerosis. Assay used: immunoSEQ multiplex PCR; TCRdb lists only in-frame clones, some missing. The table records about 53,000 clones, around 90% of them present only once. Sample: CD4+ T cells from peripheral blood mononuclear cells, taken in the third trimester of pregnancy. Every receptor here comes from a female donor with multiple sclerosis, enrolled in a pregnancy study.

The gene calls are TRBV6-1 and TRBJ1-3; D is undetermined. Germline loops: CDR1 MNHNS, CDR2 SASEGT. This CDR3 is 17 amino acids long. Trimming left V 2 bases short and J 0 bases short, with 14 bases between. The CDR3 sequence: CASSEIYPAASGNTIYF. The CDR3 nucleotides read TGTGCCAGCAGTGAAATTTACCCCGCGGCCTCTGGAAACACCATATATTTT.

The V and J genes are TRBV20-1 and TRBJ1-1; D gene unclear. This CDR3 is 11 amino acids long. Germline V gives CDR1 DFQATT, CDR2 SNEGSKA (reference sequence). V was pared by 5 bases and J by 7 bases, with 11 bases between. Written as DNA, the CDR3 is TGCAGTGCTGCCTCTTCTATTGAAGCTTTCTTT. It codes for CSAASSIEAFF.

Notes on this clone: Other DNA sequences from this sample encode an identical CDR3 as well. The chain has TRBV19 and TRBJ1-5; no definite D call. Per the germline V gene, CDR1 is LNHDA and CDR2 is SQIVND (reference sequence). V was trimmed by 3 bases and J by 0 bases, leaving 9 bases between them. The CDR3 length is 15 residues. The chain's CDR3 is CASSMGRSSNQPQHF. The CDR3 bases are TGTGCCAGTAGTATGGGCAGATCTAGCAATCAGCCCCAGCATTTT. Filled out from reference TRBV19 and TRBJ1-5, the complete variable domain reads DGGITQSPKYLFRKEGQNVTLSCEQNLNHDAMYWYRQDPGQGLRLIYYSQIVNDFQKGDIAEGYSVSREKKESFPLTVTSAQKNPTAFYLCASSMGRSSNQPQHFGDGTRLSIL.

This chain links TRBV10-2 with TRBJ1-4; 7 bases line up with TRBD1. The CDR3 extends over 19 amino acids. CDR1 is WSHSY and CDR2 is SAAADI in the germline V gene. J was trimmed by 7 bases and V by 1 base; bases with no gene match: 18. CDR3 residues: CASSEFGQDGVYLGEKLFF. CDR3 in DNA: TGCGCCAGCAGTGAGTTCGGACAGGATGGGGTATATTTGGGTGAAAAACTGTTTTTT.

V usage is TRBV19 and J usage is TRBJ2-5, with 7 bases aligning to TRBD1. With V trimmed by 9 bases and J by 9 bases, 16 bases remained unmatched. The germline gives CDR1 LNHDA, CDR2 SQIVND (reference sequence). The CDR3 runs to 14 residues. As DNA, the CDR3 is TGTGCCAGCAATCCCCCAGGACTTGGACAGGCCCAGTACTTC. Translated, it gives CASNPPGLGQAQYF.

This clone appeared once. The genes are TRBV7-8 and TRBJ1-5, with 7 bases identical to TRBD1. Germline trimming cut 4 bases from V and 4 bases from J; bases unmatched to any gene: 7. CDR3 size: 15 residues. Germline V gene lookup returns CDR1 SGHVS and CDR2 FQNEAQ. The CDR3 bases are TGTGCCAGCAGCTCTAACAGGGGAGGAAATCAGCCCCAGCATTTT. Protein product: CASSSNRGGNQPQHF.

V usage is TRBV4-2 and J usage is TRBJ2-1; 11 nucleotides agree with TRBD2. The V segment lost 1 base and the J segment 10 bases; nucleotides outside the gene matches: 0. This CDR3 has 13 amino acids. Per the germline V gene, CDR1 is LGHNA and CDR2 is YNFKEQ. The DNA for the CDR3 is TGTGCCAGCAGCCAAGGACTAGCGGGGGAGCAGTTCTTC. Translation: CASSQGLAGEQFF.

This rearrangement joins TRBV12-5 to TRBJ1-1, with TRBD1 matching 9 bases. From germline, CDR1 is LGHNT and CDR2 FRNRAP. Losses at the gene ends were 4 bases for V and 4 bases for J; bases not matched to a gene: 16. The CDR3 consists of 18 residues. The DNA of the CDR3 is TGTGCTAGTGGTTCCAAAAACGGGACAGGGATAAGGTCCACTGAAGCTTTCTTT. Its translation: CASGSKNGTGIRSTEAFF.

The CDR3 coding sequence is TGTGCCAGCAGCGAAACCCCCCGGGACGAGCAGTACTTC. It specifies CASSETPRDEQYF. V is TRBV6-5 and J is TRBJ2-7; D not resolved. Germline V gene lookup returns CDR1 MNHEY and CDR2 SVGAGI. This CDR3 comprises 13 residues. The germline V and J ends were trimmed by 6 bases and 5 bases, with 14 bases remaining between them.

V is TRBV2 and J is TRBJ1-1; D might be TRBD1 (6 bases). Germline loops: CDR1 SNHLY, CDR2 FYNNEI. The CDR3 is 13 residues long. V was cut by 8 bases and J by 0 bases, with 10 bases left in between. The CDR3 loop is CASFRQVNTEAFF. The DNA for the CDR3 is TGTGCCAGCTTCCGACAGGTGAACACTGAAGCTTTCTTT.

The V gene is TRBV4-1, the J gene TRBJ1-5, with no clear D. From germline, CDR1 is MGHRA and CDR2 YSYEKL. This CDR3 is built from 14 residues. V lost 0 bases and J 3 bases, leaving 6 bases between the germline ends. The CDR3 DNA is TGCGCCAGCAGCCAAGAACAGTTCAATCAGCCCCAGCATTTT. Its protein product is CASSQEQFNQPQHF.

This rearrangement joins TRBV7-8 to TRBJ1-1, with 7 bases aligning to TRBD1. Germline V gene lookup returns CDR1 SGHVS and CDR2 FQNEAQ. The V gene end was trimmed by 5 bases and the J gene end by 1 base; junction bases not matched to a gene: 4. CDR3 size: 14 residues. The CDR3 protein is CASSPRTGNTEAFF. The CDR3 bases are TGTGCCAGCAGCCCCCGGACAGGGAACACTGAAGCTTTCTTT. Using reference TRBV7-8 and TRBJ1-1 for the parts outside the CDR3, the full variable domain is GAGVSQSPRYKVAKRGQDVALRCDPISGHVSLFWYQQALGQGPEFLTYFQNEAQLDKSGLPSDRFFAERPEGSVSTLKIQRTQQEDSAVYLCASSPRTGNTEAFFGQGTRLTVV.

V is TRBV29-1 and J is TRBJ2-2; 7 bases are a match to TRBD1. CDR1 and CDR2 (germline): SQVTM, ANQGSEA. CDR3 length: 14 residues. The J segment lost 4 bases and the V segment lost 6 bases, leaving 8 bases of the junction unmatched. DNA of the CDR3: TGCAGCGTGGTACGGGACAGCATCACCGGGGAGCTGTTTTTT. The encoded protein is CSVVRDSITGELFF.

The rearrangement joins TRBV10-3 to TRBJ2-3; 12 bases align to TRBD2. CDR3 length: 13 residues. Germline V lookup: CDR1 ENHRY, CDR2 SYGVKD. V dropped 10 bases and J dropped 4; count of bases not matched to a gene: 3. Here the CDR3 DNA reads TGTGCCACGACTAGCGGGGGACCAGATACGCAGTATTTT. Translated, it gives CATTSGGPDTQYF.

The genes are TRBV9 and TRBJ2-7, with TRBD2 identical over 11 bases. The V gene end was trimmed by 4 bases and the J gene end by 5 bases; junction bases not matched to a gene: 5. The CDR3 length is 14 residues. The V gene's germline CDR1 is SGDLS and CDR2 YYNGEE. The CDR3 nucleotides are TGTGCCAGCAGCCTAGCGGGGGGCATTGACGAGCAGTACTTC. Protein: CASSLAGGIDEQYF.

This clone was counted a single time. Here the CDR3 DNA reads TGTGCCAGCTCACCAGCGGACACATATGCAACTAATGAAAAACTGTTTTTT. As protein: CASSPADTYATNEKLFF. The chain links TRBV18 to TRBJ1-4, with D possibly being TRBD1 (5 bases). The CDR3 contains 17 residues. The germline CDR1 and CDR2 sequences are KGHSH and LQKENI. V was cut by 2 bases and J by 0 bases, with 13 bases left in between.

This clone was seen a handful of times. The chain links TRBV6-5 to TRBJ1-2; D is uncertain. Germline V gene data show CDR1 as MNHEY and CDR2 as SVGAGI. V was shortened by 10 bases and J by 0 bases, with 12 bases between the two germline ends. This CDR3 has 13 residues. The CDR3 region is CATLSDTNYGYTF. The CDR3 nucleotides read TGTGCCACCCTCAGCGATACTAACTATGGCTACACCTTC.

V and J are TRBV10-3 and TRBJ1-1; D uncertain. This CDR3 spans 12 amino acids. The V end was cut by 3 bases, the J end by 6 bases, with 8 bases between. The germline CDR1 and CDR2 sequences are ENHRY and SYGVKD. CDR3 DNA: TGTGCCATCAGTGATATGTCTCCTGAAGCTTTCTTT. Its translation is CAISDMSPEAFF.

The chain links TRBV4-2 to TRBJ2-5; 13 bases map to TRBD2. CDR1 is LGHNA, CDR2 YNFKEQ, per germline. After removal of 1 base from V and 7 bases from J, the junction contained 18 bases not matched to a gene. The CDR3 totals 20 residues. CDR3 residues: CASSQGGLAGLRTPVGTQYF. CDR3 DNA sequence: TGTGCCAGCAGCCAAGGGGGACTAGCGGGGCTACGAACCCCAGTGGGGACCCAGTACTTC.

The chain joins TRBV6-1 to TRBJ1-1; D unclear. Germline CDR1 is MNHNS and CDR2 is SASEGT. The CDR3 length is 15 residues. V lost 3 bases and J lost 6, with 17 bases in between. CDR3 sequence: CASSEAGGGVPEAFF. In DNA, the CDR3 is TGTGCCAGCAGTGAGGCGGGAGGTGGTGTGCCTGAAGCTTTCTTT.

The rearrangement links TRBV11-3 to TRBJ2-3; possibly TRBD2 for D (6 bases). The CDR3 contains 14 residues. The V end was cut by 4 bases, the J end by 1 base, with 9 bases between. The germline gives CDR1 SGHNT, CDR2 YENEEA. CDR3 sequence: CASSSGLRTDTQYF. CDR3 nucleotide sequence: TGTGCCAGCAGCTCGGGACTCCGCACAGATACGCAGTATTTT.

DNA for the CDR3: TGCGCCAGCAGCAGACAGGGTAATACTAATGAAAAACTGTTTTTT. It encodes CASSRQGNTNEKLFF. The chain carries TRBV5-1 and TRBJ1-4; TRBD1 aligns across 7 bases. This CDR3 has 15 amino acids. After removal of 4 bases from V and 2 bases from J, the junction contained 5 bases not matched to a gene. Germline CDR1 reads SGHRS; CDR2 reads YFSETQ.

The chain couples TRBV10-3 to TRBJ1-1; D gene unclear. CDR3 size: 14 residues. Looked up from germline, CDR1 is ENHRY and CDR2 is SYGVKD. V was trimmed by 6 bases and J by 5 bases, leaving 16 bases between them. The CDR3 DNA follows: TGTGCCATCAGCCGTACGGGTTCGAGGACTGAAGCTTTCTTT. Translated, it gives CAISRTGSRTEAFF.

The CDR3 is CASSLDAAEVSYEQYF. CDR3 nucleotide sequence: TGCGCCAGCAGCTTGGATGCGGCAGAAGTTTCCTACGAGCAGTACTTC. This chain links TRBV5-1 with TRBJ2-7, with no clear D. The length of the CDR3 is 16 residues. V lost 0 bases, J lost 1 base, and 14 bases lay in between. From germline, CDR1 is SGHRS and CDR2 YFSETQ. Drawing the rest from reference TRBV5-1 and TRBJ2-7, the complete variable domain is KAGVTQTPRYLIKTRGQQVTLSCSPISGHRSVSWYQQTPGQGLQFLFEYFSETQRNKGNFPGRFSGRQFSNSRSEMNVSTLELGDSALYLCASSLDAAEVSYEQYFGPGTRLTVT.

V gene TRBV28 combines with J gene TRBJ2-2; possible D gene TRBD1, 6 bases. Deletions cut 10 bases from V and 5 bases from J, with 14 bases between. CDR1 MDHEN and CDR2 SYDVKM come from the germline V gene. The CDR3 extends over 13 amino acids. CDR3 sequence (DNA): TGTGCCACCCAGGACAGTTTAACCGGGGAGCTGTTTTTT. The encoded protein is CATQDSLTGELFF.

The chain uses TRBV15 and TRBJ1-1; 10 bases are a match to TRBD1. There are 16 residues in the CDR3. CDR1 is LNHNV, CDR2 YYDKDF, per germline (reference sequence). J gave up 5 bases and V 0 bases, and 6 bases lay outside the gene matches. The CDR3 sequence: CATSRETGGIGTEAFF. CDR3 sequence (DNA): TGTGCCACCAGCAGAGAGACAGGGGGCATCGGTACTGAAGCTTTCTTT.

The chain joins TRBV13 to TRBJ2-1; 13 bases match TRBD2. Germline CDR1 reads PRHDT; CDR2 reads FYEKMQ (reference sequence). Germline trimming cut 2 bases from V and 7 bases from J; bases unmatched to any gene: 5. CDR3 length: 16 residues. The CDR3 spells CASSLSGLAGVNEQFF. The CDR3 DNA is TGTGCCAGCAGCTTAAGCGGACTAGCGGGGGTTAATGAGCAGTTCTTC. Supplemented by reference TRBV13 and TRBJ2-1, the full variable domain reads AAGVIQSPRHLIKEKRETATLKCYPIPRHDTVYWYQQGPGQDPQFLISFYEKMQSDKGSIPDRFSAQQFSDYHSELNMSSLELGDSALYFCASSLSGLAGVNEQFFGPGTRLTVL.

The rearrangement uses TRBV11-2 and TRBJ1-2, with 7 bases matching TRBD1. The germline V gene encodes CDR1 SGHAT and CDR2 FQNNGV. CDR3 length: 13 amino acids. The V and J ends lost 6 bases and 3 bases, in that order; junction bases with no gene match: 4. CDR3 sequence: CASSSDRDYGYTF. DNA of the CDR3: TGTGCCAGCAGTTCTGACAGGGACTATGGCTACACCTTC.

V and J are TRBV7-8 and TRBJ2-1, with 8 bases matching TRBD2. This CDR3 comprises 18 residues. Germline assignment: CDR1 SGHVS and CDR2 FQNEAQ. Losses at the gene ends were 2 bases for V and 8 bases for J; bases not matched to a gene: 17. The chain's CDR3 is CASSLSGGELVRVYEQFF. CDR3 bases: TGTGCCAGCAGCTTATCCGGGGGGGAACTCGTTAGGGTCTATGAGCAGTTCTTC.

The chain is built from TRBV6-5 and TRBJ1-2; D perhaps matches TRBD1 (5 bases). CDR3 size: 14 residues. Trimming shortened V by 0 bases and J by 6 bases, and 11 bases separated the two germline ends. The V gene's germline CDR1 is MNHEY and CDR2 SVGAGI. As DNA, the CDR3 is TGTGCCAGCAGTTACTCGACAGCACTCAATGGCTACACCTTC. Its protein product is CASSYSTALNGYTF.

The V gene is TRBV7-9, the J gene TRBJ2-7, with 8 positions matching TRBD1. Germline loops: CDR1 SEHNR, CDR2 FQNEAQ (reference sequence). With V trimmed by 4 bases and J by 3 bases, 8 bases remained unmatched. CDR3 size: 15 residues. The CDR3 here is CASSSGQGIGYEQYF. CDR3 sequence (DNA): TGTGCCAGCAGCTCCGGACAGGGAATAGGCTACGAGCAGTACTTC.

The DNA for the CDR3 is TGTGCCAGCAGCCAGAGGACTGAGGGCGGAAACACCATATATTTT. It codes for CASSQRTEGGNTIYF. V usage is TRBV4-2 and J usage is TRBJ1-3; D uncertain. Between the trimmed V and J ends, which lost 3 bases and 4 bases, there was a span of 13 bases. Germline assignment: CDR1 LGHNA and CDR2 YNFKEQ. The CDR3 is made up of 15 amino acids.